This TCR beta chain comes out of a study of cytomegalovirus exposure and HLA in healthy donors. Comment on this clone: Its cognate antigen is unknown.

The CDR3 is made up of 14 amino acids. Germline V gene data show CDR1 as SGHTA and CDR2 as FQGTGA. The ends were cut back, 1 base at V and 9 bases at J, with 13 bases in the middle. Overall study results and limits: Rare sequences made up most TCRs, while some public TCRs were found in many donors. TCR beta V- and J-gene trimming, according to a later analysis, was linked to a missense DCLRE1C variant. Roughly uniform sequencing depth across donors was assumed, possibly incorrectly.

The study ran its PCR with 60 Vbeta and 13 Jbeta primers. Sequencing used immunoSEQ multiplex PCR; TCRdb keeps in-frame clones, though not all of them. The sample consists of over 100,000 clones, more than 65% of them appearing once. The TCR was taken from a woman aged 18-29 years in good health and CMV-seropositive. Sample: PBMCs. The chain links TRBV7-3 to TRBJ2-4, with a possible D match to TRBD1 (6 bases). The CDR3 reads CASSLIWTVSIQYF. In DNA form, the CDR3 reads TGTGCCAGCAGCTTAATCTGGACAGTATCCATTCAGTACTTC.